One sample yielded the 9 T cell receptor beta chains listed below, sequenced in a study of blood T cell repertoires in COVID-19. Sequenced by immunoSEQ multiplex PCR; TCRdb stores in-frame clones only, minus some. The table records hundreds of thousands of clones, approximately 86% of them present only once. Sequencing was carried out using peripheral blood. These receptors all stem from a woman aged 55-70 years with COVID-19, enrolled during active disease.

This clone occurred many times. This chain links TRBV27 with TRBJ1-1; tentative D call: TRBD1 (6 bases). The CDR3 has 14 residues. Trimming shortened V by 5 bases and J by 1 base, and 11 bases separated the two germline ends. CDR1 and CDR2 from the germline V gene are MNHEY and SMNVEV (reference sequence). The DNA for the CDR3 is TGTGCCAGCAGTCTGGACAGCTGGAACACTGAAGCTTTCTTT. It codes for CASSLDSWNTEAFF.

The CDR3 sequence is CATSRDKMTDRRRDNYGYTF. The DNA for the CDR3 is TGTGCCACCAGCAGAGATAAAATGACCGACAGGCGCAGGGATAACTATGGCTACACCTTC. The rearrangement uses TRBV15 and TRBJ1-2; D perhaps matches TRBD1 (6 bases). V lost 0 bases and J 1 base, leaving 24 bases between the germline ends. In germline, CDR1 is LNHNV, CDR2 YYDKDF (reference sequence). This CDR3 comprises 20 residues.

The CDR3 reads CASSSLGGGDEQYF. Written as DNA, the CDR3 is TGTGCCAGCAGTTCTCTAGGAGGGGGGGACGAGCAGTACTTC. V gene TRBV6-6 combines with J gene TRBJ2-7; tentatively, D is TRBD2 (7 bases). V was cut by 4 bases and J by 5 bases, with 15 bases left in between. This CDR3 has 14 amino acids. The V gene's germline CDR1 is MNHNY and CDR2 SVGAGI (reference sequence).

V usage is TRBV6-1 and J usage is TRBJ2-3; TRBD2 matches at 7 bases. Germline trimming cut 2 bases from V and 1 base from J; bases unmatched to any gene: 9. Germline CDR1 is MNHNS and CDR2 is SASEGT. CDR3 size: 17 residues. CDR3 in DNA: TGTGCCAGCAGTGAAAGGTGGGCGGGGAGGGGCACAGATACGCAGTATTTT. Its translation is CASSERWAGRGTDTQYF.

The V gene is TRBV4-3, the J gene TRBJ2-7; 11 nucleotides align to TRBD1. V was clipped by 8 bases and J by 2 bases; unmatched bases: 8. The CDR3 spans 15 residues. The germline CDR1 and CDR2 sequences are LGHNA and YSLEER. CDR3 loop: CASQLGQGATYEQYF. The CDR3 nucleotides read TGCGCCAGCCAACTAGGACAGGGGGCAACCTACGAGCAGTACTTC.

The chain carries TRBV4-3 and TRBJ1-1; no definite D call. CDR1 is LGHNA and CDR2 is YSLEER in the germline V gene. Trimming took off 1 base at V and 10 bases at J, with 16 bases between the two ends. This CDR3 is built from 14 residues. The CDR3 DNA reads TGCGCCAGCAGCCAAGTGGGAGTCAATGATCGAGCTTTCTTT. Amino acids: CASSQVGVNDRAFF.

CDR3 in DNA: TGTGCCAGTAAAAGTACCGGGGGTGAAAAACTGTTTTTT. It encodes CASKSTGGEKLFF. The chain is built from TRBV19 and TRBJ1-4; tentative D call: TRBD1 (5 bases). Germline V gene lookup returns CDR1 LNHDA and CDR2 SQIVND (reference sequence). Trimming cost V 7 bases and J 7 bases, with 13 bases left between them. This CDR3 region has 13 residues.

The chain employs TRBV12-2 and TRBJ1-2. TRBV12-2 is marked as a pseudogene. The CDR3 length is 11 residues. The CDR3 sequence: CASRLRYGYTF. CDR3 in DNA: TGTGCAAGTCGCTTACGGTATGGCTACACCTTC.

The genes are TRBV7-2 and TRBJ1-4; possibly TRBD1 for D (5 bases). The CDR3 covers 13 residues. Per germline, CDR1 SGHTA and CDR2 FQGNSA. The germline V and J ends were trimmed by 5 bases and 8 bases, with 12 bases remaining between them. DNA of the CDR3: TGTGCCAGCAGCCTGGGGGGGTTCGAAAAACTGTTTTTT. It translates to CASSLGGFEKLFF. Variable domain in full (rest from reference TRBV7-2 and TRBJ1-4): GAGVSQSPSNKVTEKGKDVELRCDPISGHTALYWYRQSLGQGLEFLIYFQGNSAPDKSGLPSDRFSAERTGGSVSTLTIQRTQQEDSAVYLCASSLGGFEKLFFGSGTQLSVL.